This entry concerns a single T cell receptor beta chain. These data are taken from a study of cytomegalovirus exposure and HLA in healthy donors. V was pared by 10 bases and J by 9 bases, with 16 bases between. Germline assignment: CDR1 WSHSY and CDR2 SAAADI. The CDR3 loop spans 11 amino acids. The PCR made use of 60 Vbeta and 13 Jbeta primers. TCRdb's copy holds only in-frame clones and misses some; the assay was immunoSEQ multiplex PCR. The sample carries 150,000 to 200,000 clones, 75% to 90% recorded once. Sequencing input: PBMCs. The chain carries TRBV10-2 and TRBJ2-7; a possible D gene is TRBD1 (6 bases). This clonotype originated in a girl aged 5-17 years in good health and CMV-seropositive. CDR3 nucleotide sequence: TGCGCCACCTCTCGACAGGCTGTGCAGTACTTC. Translating gives CATSRQAVQYF.